Presented here are 22 T cell receptor beta chains from one specimen sequenced in a study of blood T cell repertoires in COVID-19. Libraries were prepared by immunoSEQ multiplex PCR; TCRdb keeps only in-frame clonotypes and omits some of them. The sample has over 150,000 clones, roughly 84% seen once; the top ten hold roughly a tenth. The sample consisted of peripheral blood. The receptors were gathered from a woman aged 80 or older with active or convalescent COVID-19.

This chain joins TRBV10-3 and TRBJ1-3, with 7 nucleotides matching TRBD1. CDR3 length equals 14 residues. Germline assignment: CDR1 ENHRY and CDR2 SYGVKD. V trimming: 8 bases; J trimming: 0 bases; junction bases outside the gene matches: 4. CDR3 sequence: CAISGQYSGNTIYF. CDR3 sequence (DNA): TGTGCCATCTCGGGACAGTACTCTGGAAACACCATATATTTT.

V usage is TRBV5-6 and J usage is TRBJ1-2, with a tentative D call TRBD1 (5 bases). V was cut by 4 bases and J by 4 bases, with 14 bases left in between. CDR1 SGHDT and CDR2 YYEEEE come from the germline V gene. The CDR3 loop spans 14 amino acids. CDR3 protein: CASSLGTSSYGYTF. As DNA, the CDR3 is TGTGCCAGCAGCCTCGGGACTTCTAGCTATGGCTACACCTTC. Based on the CDR3 plus reference TRBV5-6 and TRBJ1-2, the full variable domain is DAGVTQSPTHLIKTRGQQVTLRCSPKSGHDTVSWYQQALGQGPQFIFQYYEEEERQRGNFPDRFSGHQFPNYSSELNVNALLLGDSALYLCASSLGTSSYGYTFGSGTRLTVV.

The CDR3 DNA sequence: TGTGCCAGCAGCTTCAGCGGGAGGGGGACCGGGGAGCTGTTTTTT. This codes for CASSFSGRGTGELFF. The chain recombines TRBV7-3 with TRBJ2-2; 10 bases fit TRBD2. Germline trimming cut 3 bases from V and 5 bases from J; bases unmatched to any gene: 3. The germline V gene encodes CDR1 SGHTA and CDR2 FQGTGA. CDR3 length: 15 residues.

The chain couples TRBV2 to TRBJ1-6, with no clear D. V lost 3 bases, J lost 6 bases, and 9 bases lay in between. Germline V gene sequence: CDR1 SNHLY, CDR2 FYNNEI. This CDR3 region has 14 residues. The DNA of the CDR3 is TGTGCCAGCAGTGATCTCGGGTCTAATTCACCCCTCCACTTT. Translated: CASSDLGSNSPLHF. Variable domain in full (rest from reference TRBV2 and TRBJ1-6): EPEVTQTPSHQVTQMGQEVILRCVPISNHLYFYWYRQILGQKVEFLVSFYNNEISEKSEIFDDQFSVERPDGSNFTLKIRSTKLEDSAMYFCASSDLGSNSPLHFGNGTRLTVT.

The rearrangement uses TRBV5-5 and TRBJ2-3, with TRBD2 matching over 9 bases. Germline V gives CDR1 SGHKS, CDR2 YYEKEE (reference sequence). The ends lost 6 bases at V and 6 bases at J; junction bases unmatched: 14. This CDR3 is 16 amino acids long. The chain's CDR3 is CASTPRGLAIPDTQYF. The CDR3 DNA sequence: TGTGCCAGCACCCCTCGGGGACTAGCAATCCCCGATACGCAGTATTTT.

This chain links TRBV2 with TRBJ2-1; 13 bases map to TRBD2. This CDR3 has 17 residues. V lost 6 bases, J lost 4 bases, and 9 bases stayed unmatched. The germline V gene has CDR1 SNHLY and CDR2 FYNNEI. The CDR3 DNA reads TGTGCCAGCAGACCACGACTAGCGGGAGGACTATACAATGAGCAGTTCTTC. Encoded protein: CASRPRLAGGLYNEQFF.

The genes are TRBV2 and TRBJ1-1, with D tentatively TRBD1 (6 bases). Trimming removed 6 bases from V and 4 bases from J, with 12 bases in between. Germline V gene sequence: CDR1 SNHLY, CDR2 FYNNEI. This CDR3 spans 13 amino acids. CDR3 in DNA: TGTGCCAGCAGGGGGGGGGCAAGCACTGAAGCTTTCTTT. This codes for CASRGGASTEAFF.

The count of this clone is one. V gene TRBV28 combines with J gene TRBJ2-7; D possibly corresponds to TRBD1 (6 bases). This CDR3 contains 15 residues. Germline lookup yields CDR1 MDHEN and CDR2 SYDVKM. Deletions cut 4 bases from V and 4 bases from J, with 17 bases between. The CDR3 nucleotides are TGTGCCAGCAGTTCCCTCCAGGGGAATTTATACGAGCAGTACTTC. Its translation is CASSSLQGNLYEQYF.

This rearrangement joins TRBV7-2 to TRBJ1-2; the D gene is possibly TRBD1 (6 bases). This CDR3 is built from 13 residues. The germline V and J ends were trimmed by 4 bases and 8 bases, with 14 bases remaining between them. CDR1 is SGHTA and CDR2 is FQGNSA in the germline V gene. The CDR3 coding sequence is TGTGCCAGCAGCTCACCCACAGGGAGCGGCTACACCTTC. It codes for CASSSPTGSGYTF.

The V and J genes are TRBV9 and TRBJ1-2; 11 nucleotides agree with TRBD1. The germline V gene has CDR1 SGDLS and CDR2 YYNGEE. After removal of 3 bases from V and 2 bases from J, the junction contained 3 bases not matched to a gene. This CDR3 is 15 amino acids long. The CDR3 here is CASSARTGGNYGYTF. The CDR3 nucleotides are TGTGCCAGCAGCGCAAGGACAGGGGGCAACTATGGCTACACCTTC.

This clone was counted a single time. V gene TRBV4-1 combines with J gene TRBJ1-2; 8 bases are a match to TRBD1. Germline V gene lookup returns CDR1 MGHRA and CDR2 YSYEKL. CDR3 length: 15 amino acids. V was clipped by 6 bases and J by 8 bases; unmatched bases: 14. The CDR3 is CASRKTGAPLEGYTF. CDR3 in DNA: TGCGCCAGCAGGAAGACAGGGGCCCCGCTCGAAGGCTACACCTTC.

V usage is TRBV5-1 and J usage is TRBJ2-1, with 8 positions matching TRBD2. V shed 5 bases, J shed 2 bases, and the junction held 9 bases outside the gene matches. The CDR3 is 16 amino acids. Germline V gene data show CDR1 as SGHRS and CDR2 as YFSETQ. CDR3 protein: CASRDTSGPPYNEQFF. CDR3 in DNA: TGCGCCAGCAGGGATACTAGCGGTCCTCCCTACAATGAGCAGTTCTTC.

The chain combines TRBV6-5 with TRBJ2-7; TRBD1 aligns across 7 bases. The CDR3 length is 14 residues. Germline lookup yields CDR1 MNHEY and CDR2 SVGAGI. The V segment lost 5 bases and the J segment 7 bases; nucleotides outside the gene matches: 11. CDR3: CASSQGQWGSEQYF. CDR3 in DNA: TGTGCCAGCAGTCAGGGACAGTGGGGGTCGGAGCAGTACTTC.

The sample holds one count of this clone. The chain links TRBV20-1 to TRBJ1-2; D is undetermined. Trimming pared 0 bases from V and 14 bases from J, leaving 13 bases between. The CDR3 extends over 11 amino acids. CDR1 is DFQATT, CDR2 SNEGSKA, per germline (reference sequence). The CDR3 protein is CSARDGAGITF. CDR3 DNA: TGCAGTGCTAGAGATGGCGCCGGGATAACCTTC.

The sample holds a few counts of this clone. At the DNA level, this CDR3 is encoded by other sequences in the same sample as well. The chain links TRBV5-1 to TRBJ2-1, with 9 nucleotides matching TRBD2. The CDR3 covers 15 residues. Looked up from germline, CDR1 is SGHRS and CDR2 is YFSETQ. Trimming took 3 bases from V and 0 from J; bases not matched to a gene: 1. CDR3 amino acids: CASSYSGSSYNEQFF. CDR3 coding DNA: TGCGCCAGCAGCTATAGCGGGAGCTCCTACAATGAGCAGTTCTTC.

The chain uses TRBV5-4 and TRBJ2-2; D might be TRBD2 (6 bases). The V end lost 4 bases, the J end lost 6 bases, and 16 bases lay between the germline ends. The CDR3 spans 15 residues. Germline V gives CDR1 SGHNT, CDR2 YYREEE (reference sequence). CDR3 in DNA: TGTGCCAGCAGCCTTGGAGGTTCGGGGGCCGGGGAGCTGTTTTTT. Its protein is CASSLGGSGAGELFF. The whole variable domain, remainder taken from reference TRBV5-4 and TRBJ2-2, is ETGVTQSPTHLIKTRGQQVTLRCSSQSGHNTVSWYQQALGQGPQFIFQYYREEENGRGNFPPRFSGLQFPNYSSELNVNALELDDSALYLCASSLGGSGAGELFFGEGSRLTVL.

This clone appeared once. The CDR3 DNA follows: TGTGCCAGCAGCTTTTCCGAGACTAGCGGAGACACCGGGGAGCTGTTTTTT. Translating it yields CASSFSETSGDTGELFF. The chain uses TRBV7-6 and TRBJ2-2; TRBD2 agrees at 9 bases. V gave up 3 bases and J gave up 3 bases; unmatched junction bases: 8. From germline, CDR1 is SGHVS and CDR2 FNYEAQ. The CDR3 has 17 residues.

This clone was picked up a small number of times. V is TRBV6-5 and J is TRBJ2-1, with D possibly matching TRBD2 (5 bases). V was cut by 6 bases and J by 2 bases, with 14 bases left in between. The CDR3 is made up of 15 amino acids. Germline V gene sequence: CDR1 MNHEY, CDR2 SVGAGI. The CDR3 DNA is TGTGCCAGCAGCAGGAACGGGGAAGCCTACAATGAGCAGTTCTTC. Protein product: CASSRNGEAYNEQFF.

J is TRBJ1-5 and V is TRBV6-6; D not certain. This CDR3 comprises 14 residues. V lost 4 bases to trimming and J lost 7 bases, with 14 bases between them. CDR1 and CDR2 (germline): MNHNY, SVGAGI (reference sequence). CDR3 loop: CASSSGRVGQPQHF. The CDR3 DNA reads TGTGCCAGCAGTTCGGGGAGGGTCGGGCAGCCCCAGCATTTT.

The count of this clone is one. The rearrangement uses TRBV15 and TRBJ1-4; D is undetermined. Trimming cost V 1 base and J 0 bases, with 12 bases left between them. CDR3 length: 17 amino acids. The germline V gene has CDR1 LNHNV and CDR2 YYDKDF (reference sequence). CDR3 sequence: CATSRALEPSTNEKLFF. CDR3 in DNA: TGTGCCACCAGCAGAGCACTGGAGCCTTCAACTAATGAAAAACTGTTTTTT.

J is TRBJ1-4 and V is TRBV10-3; D is possibly TRBD1 (5 bases). The CDR3 sequence is 12 residues long. With 3 bases removed from V and 8 bases from J, the gap between germline ends came to 7 bases. Germline V gives CDR1 ENHRY, CDR2 SYGVKD. CDR3 residues: CAISEDSEKLFF. For the CDR3, the DNA is TGTGCCATCAGTGAAGACAGCGAAAAACTGTTTTTT.

V is TRBV10-2 and J is TRBJ2-2; maybe TRBD1 (6 bases). Trimming stripped 9 bases from V and 7 bases from J, with 18 bases between. The CDR3 loop spans 14 amino acids. Per germline, CDR1 WSHSY and CDR2 SAAADI. The chain's CDR3 is CASIKTRGNGELFF. CDR3 bases: TGCGCCAGTATAAAGACGAGGGGGAACGGGGAGCTGTTTTTT.